This TCR beta chain was retrieved from a study of PD-1 blockade in classical Hodgkin lymphoma. A word on this clone: Its antigen is undetermined.

V was trimmed by 4 bases and J by 4 bases, leaving 7 bases between them. Looked up from germline, CDR1 is SGHDN and CDR2 is FVKESK. The CDR3 sequence is 12 residues long. Generated by immunoSEQ multiplex PCR, the TCRdb table keeps only in-frame clones and is missing some. The profile shows fewer than 90,000 clones, over 90% of them singletons. The time point: newly diagnosed, previously untreated cHL patient sample. The authors used newly diagnosed, untreated classical Hodgkin lymphoma PBMCs as comparison. Study observations and caveats: At baseline, newly diagnosed patients reportedly showed less TCR diversity than healthy donors.

The sequenced sample consisted of peripheral blood mononuclear cells (PBMCs). The TCR originated in a human donor with classical Hodgkin lymphoma. The chain has TRBV14 and TRBJ1-2, with D uncertain. The CDR3 region is CASSRFSYGYTF. The CDR3 bases are TGTGCCAGCAGCCGATTCTCCTATGGCTACACCTTC.